This entry lists 27 T cell receptor beta chains sequenced from one sample in a study of OX40 agonist ivuxolimab in advanced cancers. Sequencing used immunoSEQ multiplex PCR; TCRdb keeps in-frame clones, though not all of them. Counted here are fewer than 65,000 clones, around 87% occurring once; the ten biggest clones make up roughly a tenth. Sequencing used CD4+ or CD8+ T cells sorted from blood, obtained in a trial of the OX40 agonist ivuxolimab. The receptors were gathered from an adult with an advanced solid tumor such as melanoma, head and neck, liver or kidney cancer.

This chain connects TRBV5-4 to TRBJ2-7; D is unclear. Trimming took 0 bases from V and 3 from J, leaving 13 bases between them. CDR3 length: 15 residues. From germline, CDR1 is SGHNT and CDR2 YYREEE (reference sequence). CDR3 residues: CASSLAEGYSYEQYF. CDR3 DNA sequence: TGTGCCAGCAGCTTGGCTGAAGGGTACAGCTACGAGCAGTACTTC.

The chain combines TRBV7-2 with TRBJ2-1; tentatively, D is TRBD2 (6 bases). Germline lookup yields CDR1 SGHTA and CDR2 FQGNSA. The CDR3 runs 16 residues. V was pared by 2 bases and J by 10 bases, with 21 bases between. CDR3 nucleotides: TGTGCCAGCAGCTTAAGGTGGACCCCGGCCAGCGGGGAGCAGTTCTTC. This sequence encodes CASSLRWTPASGEQFF. Full variable domain (rest looked up from reference TRBV7-2 and TRBJ2-1): GAGVSQSPSNKVTEKGKDVELRCDPISGHTALYWYRQSLGQGLEFLIYFQGNSAPDKSGLPSDRFSAERTGGSVSTLTIQRTQQEDSAVYLCASSLRWTPASGEQFFGPGTRLTVL.

The V gene is TRBV2, the J gene TRBJ1-3, with D perhaps TRBD1 (5 bases). This CDR3 region has 13 residues. Trimming left V 7 bases short and J 2 bases short, with 9 bases between. Germline loops: CDR1 SNHLY, CDR2 FYNNEI. The CDR3 protein is CASNSGPGNTIYF. The CDR3 bases are TGTGCCAGCAACTCAGGGCCTGGAAACACCATATATTTT.

The chain carries TRBV7-7 and TRBJ2-5, with 8 nucleotides matching TRBD2. In germline, CDR1 is SSHAT, CDR2 FNYEAQ (reference sequence). The CDR3 has 13 amino acids. The CDR3 coding sequence is TGTGCTAGCGCAACGGGGGGGCATGAGACCCAGTACTTC. It translates to CASATGGHETQYF.

V usage is TRBV27 and J usage is TRBJ1-2; 9 nucleotides match TRBD1. V gave up 7 bases and J gave up 8 bases; unmatched junction bases: 14. CDR1 is MNHEY and CDR2 is SMNVEV in the germline V gene (reference sequence). The CDR3 extends over 15 amino acids. The CDR3 DNA reads TGTGCCAGCACCACCCTACAGGGGGCGCGGAAGGGCTACACCTTC. Amino acid sequence: CASTTLQGARKGYTF.

This chain uses TRBV5-1 with TRBJ1-1; D is ambiguous. There are 14 residues in the CDR3. Germline V gene lookup returns CDR1 SGHRS and CDR2 YFSETQ. V gave up 0 bases and J gave up 5 bases, with 11 bases separating them. This CDR3 reads CASSLAGRDTEAFF. CDR3 DNA sequence: TGCGCCAGCAGCTTGGCTGGGAGGGATACTGAAGCTTTCTTT.

V and J are TRBV19 and TRBJ2-4, with D possibly being TRBD1 or TRBD2 (5 bases each). The CDR3 loop spans 15 amino acids. Between the trimmed V and J ends, which lost 8 bases and 0 bases, there was a span of 14 bases. Germline lookup yields CDR1 LNHDA and CDR2 SQIVND (reference sequence). CDR3: CASVNPGTAKNIQYF. The CDR3 coding sequence is TGTGCCAGTGTTAACCCGGGGACAGCCAAAAACATTCAGTACTTC.

The chain joins TRBV7-2 to TRBJ2-6, with no clear D. The CDR3 extends over 15 amino acids. Germline lookup yields CDR1 SGHTA and CDR2 FQGNSA. The ends were cut back, 5 bases at V and 0 bases at J, with 8 bases in the middle. CDR3 bases: TGTGCCAGCAGCGTCGACTTCTCTGGGGCCAACGTCCTGACTTTC. Its translation: CASSVDFSGANVLTF.

V usage is TRBV7-3 and J usage is TRBJ1-1; tentative D call: TRBD1 (5 bases). This CDR3 is 14 amino acids long. Germline CDR1 SGHTA, CDR2 FQGTGA. V lost 3 bases and J lost 1, with 9 bases in between. The CDR3 coding sequence is TGTGCCAGCAGCTTGTCGGGGGAGAACACTGAAGCTTTCTTT. Translating it yields CASSLSGENTEAFF.

The chain links TRBV4-1 to TRBJ2-7; 16 bases map to TRBD2. CDR1 and CDR2 (germline): MGHRA, YSYEKL. V shed 3 bases and J 9 bases; nucleotides not matched to a gene: 5. The CDR3 totals 15 residues. The CDR3 nucleotides are TGCGCCAGCAGCCATCCGGGACTAGCGGGGGGGCGGCAGTACTTC. It yields the protein CASSHPGLAGGRQYF.

Only one count was recorded for this clone. This rearrangement joins TRBV19 to TRBJ2-6, with a possible D match to TRBD1 (6 bases). Trimming removed 4 bases at V and 0 bases at J, with 10 bases between. There are 16 residues in the CDR3. Germline-derived CDR1 and CDR2 are LNHDA and SQIVND (reference sequence). The CDR3 loop reads CASSTGHNSGANVLTF. The CDR3 DNA is TGTGCCAGTAGTACGGGACACAACTCTGGGGCCAACGTCCTGACTTTC.

J is TRBJ1-1 and V is TRBV19; 7 bases are a match to TRBD1. Germline trimming cut 5 bases from V and 8 bases from J; bases unmatched to any gene: 5. Germline assignment: CDR1 LNHDA and CDR2 SQIVND (reference sequence). This CDR3 is 12 amino acids long. The CDR3 spells CASSQRQGEAFF. The CDR3 DNA sequence: TGTGCCAGTAGTCAGAGACAGGGAGAAGCTTTCTTT.

The chain is built from TRBV4-2 and TRBJ2-1; TRBD2 is a possible D gene (6 bases). CDR1 and CDR2 from the germline V gene are LGHNA and YNFKEQ. The CDR3 sequence is 14 residues long. V was pared by 4 bases and J by 8 bases, with 15 bases between. This chain's CDR3 is CASSPRDGWDEQFF. The CDR3 bases are TGTGCCAGCAGCCCGCGGGACGGGTGGGATGAGCAGTTCTTC.

J is TRBJ1-2 and V is TRBV18; no clear D. V lost 0 bases and J 5 bases, leaving 13 bases between the germline ends. CDR1 is KGHSH and CDR2 is LQKENI in the germline V gene. This CDR3 is built from 15 residues. CDR3 DNA: TGTGCCAGCTCACCACCGATAGGGCTTGGGTATGGCTACACCTTC. As protein: CASSPPIGLGYGYTF.

This chain uses TRBV28 with TRBJ2-4, with TRBD2 matching 13 bases. CDR3 size: 17 residues. CDR1 and CDR2 (germline): MDHEN, SYDVKM. Trimming took 4 bases from V and 2 from J; bases not matched to a gene: 5. The CDR3: CASSYGGLAGPKNIQYF. DNA for the CDR3: TGTGCCAGCAGTTACGGGGGACTAGCGGGACCCAAAAACATTCAGTACTTC. The complete variable domain, with remaining parts taken from reference TRBV28 and TRBJ2-4, reads DVKVTQSSRYLVKRTGEKVFLECVQDMDHENMFWYRQDPGLGLRLIYFSYDVKMKEKGDIPEGYSVSREKKERFSLILESASTNQTSMYLCASSYGGLAGPKNIQYFGAGTRLSVL.

The gene calls are TRBV7-2 and TRBJ1-6; D gene unclear. The CDR3 contains 13 residues. CDR1 SGHTA and CDR2 FQGNSA come from the germline V gene. The V gene lost 2 bases and the J gene lost 9 bases, with 8 bases spanning the gap. In DNA, the CDR3 is TGTGCCAGCAGCTTAACTCGGTTTTCACCCCTCCACTTT. Protein product: CASSLTRFSPLHF.

The chain combines TRBV29-1 with TRBJ1-4, with unresolved D. CDR3 length equals 12 residues. V lost 4 bases to trimming and J lost 8 bases, with 11 bases between them. From germline, CDR1 is SQVTM and CDR2 ANQGSEA. CDR3 sequence: CSVGGAREKLFF. The CDR3 DNA is TGCAGCGTTGGAGGAGCCCGGGAAAAACTGTTTTTT. Complete variable domain (other parts from reference TRBV29-1 and TRBJ1-4): SAVISQKPSRDICQRGTSLTIQCQVDSQVTMMFWYRQQPGQSLTLIATANQGSEATYESGFVIDKFPISRPNLTFSTLTVSNMSPEDSSIYLCSVGGAREKLFFGSGTQLSVL.

This chain joins TRBV5-4 and TRBJ1-4, with 11 bases matching TRBD1. V lost 2 bases and J lost 8; bases outside the gene matches: 8. This CDR3 region has 16 residues. In germline, CDR1 is SGHNT, CDR2 YYREEE (reference sequence). The CDR3 nucleotides are TGTGCCAGCAGCTTTGATGGACAGGGGGCAGGGGAAAAACTGTTTTTT. This gives the protein CASSFDGQGAGEKLFF.

CDR3 sequence: CASRRQGAFGSGNTIYF. As DNA, the CDR3 is TGTGCCAGCCGTCGACAGGGGGCGTTCGGATCTGGAAACACCATATATTTT. This sequence joins TRBV2 and TRBJ1-3, with TRBD1 matching 10 bases. Per germline, CDR1 SNHLY and CDR2 FYNNEI. J lost 1 base, V lost 8 bases, and 11 bases had no gene match. This CDR3 is built from 17 residues. The whole variable domain, filled in from reference TRBV2 and TRBJ1-3, reads EPEVTQTPSHQVTQMGQEVILRCVPISNHLYFYWYRQILGQKVEFLVSFYNNEISEKSEIFDDQFSVERPDGSNFTLKIRSTKLEDSAMYFCASRRQGAFGSGNTIYFGEGSWLTVV.

CDR3 in amino acids: CSVRLQETQYF. In DNA, the CDR3 is TGCAGCGTTCGACTGCAAGAGACCCAGTACTTC. The rearrangement links TRBV29-1 to TRBJ2-5, with D uncertain. This CDR3 comprises 11 residues. Germline V gene lookup returns CDR1 SQVTM and CDR2 ANQGSEA. V lost 5 bases and J 2 bases, leaving 6 bases between the germline ends.

This chain links TRBV28 with TRBJ1-4; TRBD1 matches at 9 bases. The V gene's germline CDR1 is MDHEN and CDR2 SYDVKM. CDR3 length equals 16 residues. Unmatched junction bases numbered 16, after V lost 6 bases and J lost 11 bases. CDR3: CASSLSQGAFQLKLFF. DNA of the CDR3: TGTGCCAGCAGCCTCTCACAGGGGGCCTTCCAACTCAAACTGTTTTTT.

V usage is TRBV6-6 and J usage is TRBJ2-5, with a weak D call TRBD1 (6 bases). Germline CDR1 reads MNHNY; CDR2 reads SVGAGI (reference sequence). The CDR3 sequence is 15 residues long. V was shortened by 10 bases and J by 2 bases, with 20 bases between the two germline ends. The CDR3 nucleotides are TGTGCCACCGCCGGCGGGCGAGGGGGACAAGAGACCCAGTACTTC. It is translated as CATAGGRGGQETQYF.

The CDR3 sequence: CASSVVREDTQYF. CDR3 in DNA: TGTGCCAGCAGCGTAGTCAGGGAAGATACGCAGTATTTT. The chain employs TRBV9 and TRBJ2-3; D perhaps matches TRBD1 (5 bases). The CDR3 spans 13 residues. Germline-derived CDR1 and CDR2 are SGDLS and YYNGEE. V was trimmed by 0 bases and J by 5 bases, leaving 7 bases between them.

Regarding this clone: A read error may produce the germline difference seen at one junction end. The chain has TRBV7-8 and TRBJ1-3; the D gene is possibly TRBD1 (6 bases). Per germline, CDR1 SGHVS and CDR2 FQNEAQ. The CDR3 spans 17 residues. CDR3 coding DNA: TGTGCCAGTAGCTTAAATCCCGCGGGGGCCAGGGCGAACACCATATATTTT. Amino acids: CASSLNPAGARANTIYF.

This chain links TRBV9 with TRBJ1-1; D call uncertain. Germline CDR1 and CDR2: SGDLS and YYNGEE. The CDR3 covers 13 residues. V was trimmed by 1 base and J by 2 bases, leaving 6 bases between them. The CDR3 loop is CASSVTTNTEAFF. As DNA, the CDR3 is TGTGCCAGCAGCGTAACTACAAACACTGAAGCTTTCTTT.

The chain joins TRBV5-1 to TRBJ1-1; 7 nucleotides line up with TRBD1. V trimming: 0 bases; J trimming: 2 bases; junction bases outside the gene matches: 10. Germline V gene lookup returns CDR1 SGHRS and CDR2 YFSETQ. CDR3 length equals 17 residues. The DNA for the CDR3 is TGCGCCAGCAGCTTGGGCACAGGGGCTCTGGGAAACACTGAAGCTTTCTTT. Translation: CASSLGTGALGNTEAFF.

In DNA, the CDR3 is TGTGCCAGCAGGGGAGGGGGCGCGGGGATAAAGGACAATGAGCAGTTCTTC. This codes for CASRGGGAGIKDNEQFF. The chain employs TRBV2 and TRBJ2-1; D may be TRBD1 or TRBD2 (7 bases each). CDR3 length equals 17 residues. Germline assignment: CDR1 SNHLY and CDR2 FYNNEI. The V and J ends lost 6 bases and 5 bases respectively, with 23 bases between them.